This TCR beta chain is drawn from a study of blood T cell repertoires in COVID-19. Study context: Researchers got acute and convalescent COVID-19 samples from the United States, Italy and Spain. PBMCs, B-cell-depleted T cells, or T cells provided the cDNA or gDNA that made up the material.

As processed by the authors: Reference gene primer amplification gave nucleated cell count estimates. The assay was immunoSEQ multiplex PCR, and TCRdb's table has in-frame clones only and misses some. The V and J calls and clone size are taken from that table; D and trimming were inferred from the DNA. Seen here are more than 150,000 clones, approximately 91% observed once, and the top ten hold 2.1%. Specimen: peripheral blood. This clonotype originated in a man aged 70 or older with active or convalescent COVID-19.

As DNA, the CDR3 is TGCAGTGCTAGTGATACGTTCGGGAAAAGCACAGATACGCAGTATTTT. This encodes CSASDTFGKSTDTQYF. This sequence joins TRBV20-1 and TRBJ2-3, with a weak D call TRBD2 (5 bases). The CDR3 runs to 16 residues. V was pared by 3 bases and J by 0 bases, with 16 bases between. Looked up from germline, CDR1 is DFQATT and CDR2 is SNEGSKA (reference sequence).